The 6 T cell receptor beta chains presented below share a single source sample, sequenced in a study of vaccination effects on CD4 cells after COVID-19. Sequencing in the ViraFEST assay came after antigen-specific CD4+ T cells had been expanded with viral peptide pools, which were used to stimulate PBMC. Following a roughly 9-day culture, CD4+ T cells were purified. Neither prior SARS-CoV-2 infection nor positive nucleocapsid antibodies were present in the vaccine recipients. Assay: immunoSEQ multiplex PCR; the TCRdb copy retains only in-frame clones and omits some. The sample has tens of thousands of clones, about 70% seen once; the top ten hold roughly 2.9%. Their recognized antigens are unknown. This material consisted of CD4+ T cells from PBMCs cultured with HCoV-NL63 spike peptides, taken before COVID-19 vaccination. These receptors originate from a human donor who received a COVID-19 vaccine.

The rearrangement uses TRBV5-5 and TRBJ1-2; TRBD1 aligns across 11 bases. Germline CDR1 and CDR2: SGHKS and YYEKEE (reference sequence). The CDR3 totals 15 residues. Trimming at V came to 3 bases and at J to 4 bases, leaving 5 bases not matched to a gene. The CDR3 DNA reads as TGTGCCAGCAGCTACGGGACAGGGGGTGGCTATGGCTACACCTTC. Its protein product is CASSYGTGGGYGYTF.

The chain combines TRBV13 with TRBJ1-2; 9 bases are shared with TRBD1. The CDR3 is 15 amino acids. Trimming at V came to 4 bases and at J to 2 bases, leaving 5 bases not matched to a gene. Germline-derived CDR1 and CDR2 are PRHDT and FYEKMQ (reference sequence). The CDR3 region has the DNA TGTGCCAGCAGCTCCCCCGGGACAGGGAACTATGGCTACACCTTC. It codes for CASSSPGTGNYGYTF. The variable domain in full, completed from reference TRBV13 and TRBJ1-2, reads AAGVIQSPRHLIKEKRETATLKCYPIPRHDTVYWYQQGPGQDPQFLISFYEKMQSDKGSIPDRFSAQQFSDYHSELNMSSLELGDSALYFCASSSPGTGNYGYTFGSGTRLTVV.

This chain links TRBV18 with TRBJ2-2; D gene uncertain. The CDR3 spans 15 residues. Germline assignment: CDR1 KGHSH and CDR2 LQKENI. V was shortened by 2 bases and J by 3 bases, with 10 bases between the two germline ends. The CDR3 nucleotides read TGTGCCAGCTCACCAGAAATGGCCCACACCGGGGAGCTGTTTTTT. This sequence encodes CASSPEMAHTGELFF.

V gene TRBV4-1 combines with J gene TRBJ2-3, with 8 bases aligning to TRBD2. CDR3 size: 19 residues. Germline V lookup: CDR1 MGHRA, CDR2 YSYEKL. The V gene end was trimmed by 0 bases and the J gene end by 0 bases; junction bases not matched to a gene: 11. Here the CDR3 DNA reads TGCGCCAGCAGCCAAGATAGGGCGGGGGGCCGACTGAGCACAGATACGCAGTATTTT. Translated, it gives CASSQDRAGGRLSTDTQYF.

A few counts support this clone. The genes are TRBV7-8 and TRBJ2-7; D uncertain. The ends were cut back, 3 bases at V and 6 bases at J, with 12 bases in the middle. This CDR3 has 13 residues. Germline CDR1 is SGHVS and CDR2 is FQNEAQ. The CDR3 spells CASSFTASGEQYV. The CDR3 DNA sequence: TGTGCCAGCAGCTTTACGGCCTCGGGCGAGCAGTACGTC.

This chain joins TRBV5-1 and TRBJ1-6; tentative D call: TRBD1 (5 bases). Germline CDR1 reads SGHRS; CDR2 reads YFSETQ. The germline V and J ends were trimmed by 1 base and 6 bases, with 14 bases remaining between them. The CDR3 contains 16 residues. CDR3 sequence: CASSLRGASFNSPLHF. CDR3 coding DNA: TGCGCCAGCAGCTTGAGGGGAGCCTCTTTTAATTCACCCCTCCACTTT.